A single sample gave rise to the 14 T cell receptor beta chains below, sequenced in a study of blood T cell repertoires in COVID-19 (dated by TCRdb to about 2020). The library relied on the immunoSEQ multiplex PCR assay. TCRdb limited this immuneACCESS table to in-frame rearrangements with V and J called. A share of clones is missing; checked studies link under half to unresolved V genes, and the rest is unexplained. Present in this sample are 140,000 to 150,000 clones, roughly 85% of which were seen just once. Of the sample, roughly 4.3% falls within the top ten clones. The sample taken for sequencing was PBMCs or T cells enriched from blood (not recorded which). Receptor source: a man aged 50 or older who had recovered from COVID-19.

J is TRBJ1-6 and V is TRBV30; possibly TRBD1 for D (5 bases). This CDR3 has 15 residues. V lost 0 bases, J lost 7 bases, and 13 bases lay in between. Germline V gene lookup returns CDR1 GTSNPN and CDR2 SVGIG (reference sequence). In DNA form, the CDR3 reads TGTGCCTGGAGTGTACAACAGGTCCGCAATTCACCCCTCCACTTT. It specifies CAWSVQQVRNSPLHF. Looking up the rest from reference TRBV30 and TRBJ1-6 gives the full variable domain: SQTIHQWPATLVQPVGSPLSLECTVEGTSNPNLYWYRQAAGRGLQLLFYSVGIGQISSEVPQNLSASRPQDRQFILSSKKLLLSDSGFYLCAWSVQQVRNSPLHFGNGTRLTVT.

This chain joins TRBV9 and TRBJ1-1; 8 nucleotides agree with TRBD1. The germline V gene encodes CDR1 SGDLS and CDR2 YYNGEE. After removal of 3 bases from V and 5 bases from J, the junction contained 3 bases not matched to a gene. The CDR3 has 13 amino acids. The CDR3, as DNA: TGTGCCAGCAGCGCCGACAGGGGAACTGAAGCTTTCTTT. This encodes CASSADRGTEAFF.

The rearrangement uses TRBV5-5 and TRBJ1-1; 7 bases align to TRBD1. Germline CDR1 reads SGHKS; CDR2 reads YYEKEE (reference sequence). Trimming cost V 4 bases and J 5 bases; bases outside gene matches: 8. This CDR3 comprises 14 residues. CDR3 bases: TGTGCCAGCAGCCTGCAGGGGGAGATTACTGAAGCTTTCTTT. Residues: CASSLQGEITEAFF.

V gene TRBV28 combines with J gene TRBJ2-7; D is perhaps TRBD2 (5 bases). Germline lookup yields CDR1 MDHEN and CDR2 SYDVKM. CDR3 length: 14 amino acids. V was trimmed by 7 bases and J by 2 bases, leaving 15 bases between them. The chain's CDR3 is CASTPSRGTYEQYF. The CDR3 coding sequence is TGTGCCAGCACCCCGAGCCGGGGAACCTACGAGCAGTACTTC.

DNA of the CDR3: TGCGCCAGCAGCTTGGTTCAGGGCACAGATACGCAGTATTTT. Translation: CASSLVQGTDTQYF. The rearrangement uses TRBV5-1 and TRBJ2-3; no reliable D call. The CDR3 length is 14 residues. V lost 0 bases to trimming and J lost 1 base, with 6 bases between them. Germline values: CDR1 SGHRS, CDR2 YFSETQ.

The chain is built from TRBV12-3 or TRBV12-4 and TRBJ1-1, with unresolved D. The CDR3 covers 12 residues. The V end lost 1 base, the J end lost 5 bases, and 5 bases lay between the germline ends. In DNA form, the CDR3 reads TGTGCCAGCAGTTTAGGGAGTACTGAAGCTTTCTTT. Amino acid sequence: CASSLGSTEAFF.

The chain has TRBV7-2 and TRBJ2-2; 9 bases agree with TRBD2. Germline V gene data show CDR1 as SGHTA and CDR2 as FQGNSA. CDR3 size: 17 residues. The V gene end was trimmed by 6 bases and the J gene end by 5 bases; junction bases not matched to a gene: 13. In DNA form, the CDR3 reads TGTGCCAGCAGATGGGGGGCGGGAGGGGCCTTGACCGGGGAGCTGTTTTTT. Translating it yields CASRWGAGGALTGELFF.

This clone was detected only once. The J gene is TRBJ1-6, the V gene TRBV6-5; 9 bases line up with TRBD1. CDR3 length: 15 amino acids. V gave up 5 bases and J gave up 8 bases; unmatched junction bases: 7. Germline CDR1 and CDR2: MNHEY and SVGAGI. CDR3 in amino acids: CASSLTRTGDSPLHF. CDR3 coding DNA: TGTGCCAGCAGTCTCACTCGGACAGGGGATTCACCCCTCCACTTT.

This chain links TRBV2 with TRBJ2-3; a weak D match, TRBD1 (6 bases). Germline V CDR1 and CDR2: SNHLY, FYNNEI. This CDR3 has 15 amino acids. Deletions cut 6 bases from V and 0 bases from J, with 13 bases between. The CDR3 coding sequence is TGTGCCAGCAGCGGGGACATCACTAGCACAGATACGCAGTATTTT. Amino acid sequence: CASSGDITSTDTQYF.

This chain uses TRBV5-6 with TRBJ2-1; 10 nucleotides agree with TRBD1. V lost 5 bases and J lost 7; bases outside the gene matches: 9. This CDR3 region has 15 residues. From germline, CDR1 is SGHDT and CDR2 YYEEEE. The CDR3 nucleotides read TGTGCCAGCAGTTTGACAGGGGGCGAGAGGAATGAGCAGTTCTTC. Protein: CASSLTGGERNEQFF.

The genes are TRBV19 and TRBJ1-2; 8 nucleotides line up with TRBD1. CDR3 length: 13 residues. V gave up 5 bases and J gave up 2 bases; unmatched junction bases: 1. Germline CDR1 reads LNHDA; CDR2 reads SQIVND (reference sequence). CDR3 DNA: TGTGCCAGTAGTTGGACAGGGAACTATGGCTACACCTTC. This translates into CASSWTGNYGYTF.

The gene calls are TRBV11-2 and TRBJ2-1; D unresolved. Per germline, CDR1 SGHAT and CDR2 FQNNGV. This CDR3 region has 13 residues. Trimming removed 1 base from V and 5 bases from J, with 6 bases in between. The CDR3 spells CASSLGLDNEQFF. DNA for the CDR3: TGTGCCAGCAGCTTAGGGTTAGACAATGAGCAGTTCTTC.

The chain couples TRBV11-2 to TRBJ1-2; possible D gene TRBD1, 6 bases. The germline CDR1 and CDR2 sequences are SGHAT and FQNNGV. This CDR3 is built from 17 residues. V lost 1 base and J lost 4, with 19 bases in between. DNA of the CDR3: TGTGCCAGCAGCTTAGTTCCTTCCAGGGGCGGCAGCTATGGCTACACCTTC. Its protein is CASSLVPSRGGSYGYTF.

This chain links TRBV4-1 with TRBJ2-1; tentatively, D is TRBD1 (6 bases). With 4 bases removed from V and 5 bases from J, the gap between germline ends came to 15 bases. The CDR3 has 15 residues. Germline lookup yields CDR1 MGHRA and CDR2 YSYEKL. The CDR3 here is CASSPRGGVNNEQFF. CDR3 coding DNA: TGCGCCAGCAGCCCGAGAGGGGGAGTAAACAATGAGCAGTTCTTC.